A selection of T cell receptor beta chains follows, all from one sample in a study of beta chain features in type 1 diabetes. Method: immunoSEQ multiplex PCR; TCRdb's copy keeps in-frame clones and lacks some. The sample includes about 120,000 clones, 16% of them seen just once. The sample comprised central memory CD4+ T cells from blood. These receptors were collected from a man aged 30 to 45 with type 1 diabetes. CDR3s include the opening cysteine and the closing phenylalanine or tryptophan. The D gene is left open where the match is weak. Not every row has a clone size; where given, it reads once, few, many or a size class.

J | V | size | D | CDR3 | DNA
TRBJ1-6 | TRBV7-2 | few | TRBD1 | CASSLGDRADNSPLHF | TGTGCCAGCAGCTTAGGGGACAGGGCAGATAATTCACCCCTCCACTTT
TRBJ2-1 | TRBV14 | . | . | CASSPAGRQSSYNEQFF | TGTGCCAGCAGCCCTGCTGGGAGGCAGAGCTCCTACAATGAGCAGTTCTTC
TRBJ1-6 | TRBV9 | . | TRBD1 | CASSVEQGDSPLHF | TGTGCCAGCAGCGTAGAACAGGGGGACTCACCCCTCCACTTT
TRBJ2-7 | TRBV2 | . | TRBD1 | CASRIRTTGNGEQYF | TGTGCCAGCAGGATACGTACGACAGGGAATGGGGAGCAGTACTTC
TRBJ1-4 | TRBV6-1 | few | . | CASNGGATNEKLFF | TGTGCCAGCAACGGCGGAGCAACTAATGAAAAACTGTTTTTT
TRBJ1-2 | TRBV27 | . | . | CASSSVPRARGYTF | TGTGCCAGCAGTTCGGTCCCCCGCGCCCGTGGCTACACCTTC
TRBJ2-1 | TRBV4-3 | few | TRBD1 | CASRQGADNNEQFF | TGCGCCAGCAGGCAGGGGGCCGACAACAATGAGCAGTTCTTC
TRBJ2-1 | TRBV9 | once | . | CASSQTVGTYNEQFF | TGTGCCAGCAGCCAGACGGTGGGCACCTACAATGAGCAGTTCTTC
TRBJ2-1 | TRBV5-6 | few | . | CASSLWGPFRIEQFF | TGTGCCAGCAGCTTGTGGGGGCCTTTTAGAATTGAGCAGTTCTTC
TRBJ1-4 | TRBV29-1 | many | . | CSAEGGPNEKLFF | TGCAGCGCCGAGGGTGGGCCTAATGAAAAACTGTTTTTT
TRBJ1-2 | TRBV5-1 | few | TRBD1 | CASRDRDYGYTF | TGCGCCAGCAGGGACAGGGACTATGGCTACACCTTC
TRBJ2-7 | TRBV30 | many | TRBD1 | CAWSLLQGYEQYF | TGTGCCTGGAGTCTCCTACAGGGGTACGAGCAGTACTTC
TRBJ2-3 | TRBV2 | . | TRBD2 | CASGAGLDTDTQYF | TGTGCCAGCGGAGCGGGACTAGACACAGATACGCAGTATTTT
TRBJ2-5 | TRBV14 | . | . | CASSQARGTIQETQYF | TGTGCCAGCAGCCAGGCGAGGGGAACAATACAAGAGACCCAGTACTTC
TRBJ2-7 | TRBV7-2 | few | . | CASSFEPNRVYEQYF | TGTGCCAGCAGCTTCGAACCAAACAGGGTCTACGAGCAGTACTTC